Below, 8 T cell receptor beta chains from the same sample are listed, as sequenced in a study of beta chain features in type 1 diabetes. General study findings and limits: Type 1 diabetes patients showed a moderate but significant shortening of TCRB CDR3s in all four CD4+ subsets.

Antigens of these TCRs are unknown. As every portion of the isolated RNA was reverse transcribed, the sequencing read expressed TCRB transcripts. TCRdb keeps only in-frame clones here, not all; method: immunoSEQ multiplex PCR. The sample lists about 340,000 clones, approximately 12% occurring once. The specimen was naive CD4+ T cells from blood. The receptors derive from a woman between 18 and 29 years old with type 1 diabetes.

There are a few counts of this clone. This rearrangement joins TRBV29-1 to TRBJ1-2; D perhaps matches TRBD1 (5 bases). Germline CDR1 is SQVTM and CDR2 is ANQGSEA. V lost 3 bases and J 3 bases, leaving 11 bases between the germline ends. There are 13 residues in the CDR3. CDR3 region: CSVEGGVDYGYTF. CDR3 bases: TGCAGCGTTGAGGGGGGGGTCGACTATGGCTACACCTTC.

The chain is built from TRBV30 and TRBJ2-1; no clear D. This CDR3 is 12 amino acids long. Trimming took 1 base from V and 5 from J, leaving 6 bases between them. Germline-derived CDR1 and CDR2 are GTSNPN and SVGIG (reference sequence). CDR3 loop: CAWSDTNNEQFF. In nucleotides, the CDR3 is TGTGCCTGGAGTGATACAAACAATGAGCAGTTCTTC.

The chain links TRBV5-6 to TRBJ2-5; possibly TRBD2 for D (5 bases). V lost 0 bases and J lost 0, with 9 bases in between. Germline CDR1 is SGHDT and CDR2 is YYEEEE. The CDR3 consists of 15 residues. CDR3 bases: TGTGCCAGCAGCTTGGGACTAACCTACCAAGAGACCCAGTACTTC. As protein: CASSLGLTYQETQYF.

CDR3 sequence (DNA): TGCGCCAGCAGCCAAGATCCAGGGATTGGCACTGAAGCTTTCTTT. Translation gives CASSQDPGIGTEAFF. The chain employs TRBV4-3 and TRBJ1-1; D is possibly TRBD1 (5 bases). CDR1 and CDR2 from the germline V gene are LGHNA and YSLEER. The CDR3 is 15 amino acids. The ends were cut back, 0 bases at V and 4 bases at J, with 12 bases in the middle.

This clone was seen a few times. The DNA for the CDR3 is TGTGCCAGCAGCTTGGGTCTAATAGCGGACCCATACAATGAGCAGTTCTTC. Residues: CASSLGLIADPYNEQFF. This chain joins TRBV5-6 and TRBJ2-1; D perhaps matches TRBD2 (6 bases). Trimming took off 0 bases at V and 4 bases at J, with 17 bases between the two ends. This CDR3 comprises 17 residues. Germline CDR1 and CDR2: SGHDT and YYEEEE.

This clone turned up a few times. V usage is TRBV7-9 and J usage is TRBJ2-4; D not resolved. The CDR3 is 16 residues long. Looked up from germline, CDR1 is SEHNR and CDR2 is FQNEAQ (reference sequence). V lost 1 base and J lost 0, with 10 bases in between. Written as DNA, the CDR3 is TGTGCCAGCAGCTTAGGTGTCGGTCTAGCCAAAAACATTCAGTACTTC. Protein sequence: CASSLGVGLAKNIQYF.

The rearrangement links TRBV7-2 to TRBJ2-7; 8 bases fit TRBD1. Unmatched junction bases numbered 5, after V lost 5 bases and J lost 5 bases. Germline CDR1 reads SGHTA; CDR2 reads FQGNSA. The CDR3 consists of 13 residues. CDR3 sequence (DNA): TGTGCCAGCAGCCCGGACAGGGCAAACGAGCAGTACGTC. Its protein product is CASSPDRANEQYV.

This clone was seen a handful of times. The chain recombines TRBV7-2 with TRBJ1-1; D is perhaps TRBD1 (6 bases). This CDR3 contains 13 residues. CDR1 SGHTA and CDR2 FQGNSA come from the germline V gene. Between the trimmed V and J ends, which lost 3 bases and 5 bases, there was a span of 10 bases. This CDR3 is CASSFDRQTEAFF. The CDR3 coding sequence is TGTGCCAGCAGCTTTGACAGGCAGACTGAAGCTTTCTTT.